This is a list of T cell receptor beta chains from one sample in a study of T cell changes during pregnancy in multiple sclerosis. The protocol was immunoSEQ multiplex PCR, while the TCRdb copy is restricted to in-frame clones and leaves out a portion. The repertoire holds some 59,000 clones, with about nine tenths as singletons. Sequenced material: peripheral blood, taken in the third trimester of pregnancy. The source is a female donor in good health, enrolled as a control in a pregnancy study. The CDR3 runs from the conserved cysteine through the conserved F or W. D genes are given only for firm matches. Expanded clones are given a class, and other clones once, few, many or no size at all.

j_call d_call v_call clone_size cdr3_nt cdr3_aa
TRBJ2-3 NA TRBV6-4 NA TGTGCCAGCAGTGACTCGGGTAGGGGTGTCGCAGATACGCAGTATTTT CASSDSGRGVADTQYF
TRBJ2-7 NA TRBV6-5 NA TGTGCCAGCAGTTACTTCAGGGGCTCCTACGAGCAGTACTTC CASSYFRGSYEQYF
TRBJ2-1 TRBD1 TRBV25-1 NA TGTGCCAGCAGTGATTTGGGAACAGGGGGCGTCAATGAGCAGTTCTTC CASSDLGTGGVNEQFF
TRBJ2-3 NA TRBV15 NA TGTGCCACCAGAACTGGTGGGCCGCTCCCAGGGACGCAGTATTTT CATRTGGPLPGTQYF
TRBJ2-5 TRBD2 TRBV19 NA TGTGCCAGTAGTATAAGGCTAGCGGGGCAGGAGACCCAGTACTTC CASSIRLAGQETQYF
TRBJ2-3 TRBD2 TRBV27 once TGTGCCAGCAGTTCTCTTGGAGGGCTAGCGGGAGTAACAGATACGCAGTATTTT CASSSLGGLAGVTDTQYF
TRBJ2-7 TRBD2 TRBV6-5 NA TGTGCCAGCAGTCACCGGGAGGTTTTAGCCTACGAGCAGTACTTC CASSHREVLAYEQYF
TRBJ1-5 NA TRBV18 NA TGTGCCAGCTCACCCGCCGGGACACCGAATCAGCCCCAGCATTTT CASSPAGTPNQPQHF
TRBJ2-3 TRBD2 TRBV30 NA TGTGCCTGGAGTGCGGGGGGTGCAGATACGCAGTATTTT CAWSAGGADTQYF
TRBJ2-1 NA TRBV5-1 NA TGCGCCAGCAGCTTGGACGGGGTTTCCTACAATGAGCAGTTCTTC CASSLDGVSYNEQFF
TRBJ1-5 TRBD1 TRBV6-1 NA TGTGCCAGCATCTTGGGACAGGGAAGCAATCAGCCCCAGCATTTT CASILGQGSNQPQHF
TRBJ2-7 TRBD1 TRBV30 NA TGTGCCTGGAGTTCCCGGGACAGGGGGCGGGGGGGCCCGAGATTGAACGAGCAGTACTTC CAWSSRDRGRGGPRLNEQYF